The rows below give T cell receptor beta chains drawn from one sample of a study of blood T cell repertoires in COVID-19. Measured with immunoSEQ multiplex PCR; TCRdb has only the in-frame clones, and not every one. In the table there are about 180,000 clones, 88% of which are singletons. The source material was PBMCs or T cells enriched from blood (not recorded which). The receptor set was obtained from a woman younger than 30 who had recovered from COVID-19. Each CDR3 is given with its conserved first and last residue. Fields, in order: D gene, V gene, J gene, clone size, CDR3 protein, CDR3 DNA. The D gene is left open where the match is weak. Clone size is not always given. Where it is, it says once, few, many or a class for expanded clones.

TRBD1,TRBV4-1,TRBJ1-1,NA,CASSQEGTGANTEAFF,TGCGCCAGCAGCCAAGAGGGGACAGGGGCGAACACTGAAGCTTTCTTT
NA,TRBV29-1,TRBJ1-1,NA,CSVVAGAKTEAFF,TGCAGCGTTGTCGCAGGGGCCAAAACTGAAGCTTTCTTT
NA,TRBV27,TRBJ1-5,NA,CASSLFATENSIQPQHF,TGTGCCAGCAGTTTATTCGCGACAGAGAATAGCATTCAGCCCCAGCATTTT
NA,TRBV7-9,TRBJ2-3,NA,CASSLDGESTDTQYF,TGTGCCAGCAGCTTAGACGGGGAGAGCACAGATACGCAGTATTTT
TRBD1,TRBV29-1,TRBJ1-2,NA,CSVTPIGGAVAAYGYTF,TGCAGCGTTACCCCCATAGGGGGCGCCGTGGCTGCCTATGGCTACACCTTC
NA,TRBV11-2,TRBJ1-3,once,CASSLRGGDWTRGNTIYF,TGTGCCAGCAGCTTACGCGGGGGCGATTGGACTCGTGGAAACACCATATATTTT
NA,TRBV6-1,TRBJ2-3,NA,CASSVRGPSGADTQYF,TGTGCCAGCAGTGTCCGAGGGCCGTCGGGTGCAGATACGCAGTATTTT
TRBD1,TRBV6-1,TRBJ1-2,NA,CASSEWGDRGDGYTF,TGTGCCAGCAGTGAATGGGGGGACAGGGGGGATGGCTACACCTTC
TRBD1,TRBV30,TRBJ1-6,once,CAWVPRDRGNSPLHF,TGTGCCTGGGTTCCGAGGGACAGGGGTAATTCACCCCTCCACTTT
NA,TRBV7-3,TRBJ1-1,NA,CASSSLGNTEAFF,TGTGCCAGCAGCTCACTCGGGAACACTGAAGCTTTCTTT
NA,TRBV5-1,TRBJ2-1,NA,CASSLALGGWGEQFF,TGCGCCAGCAGCTTGGCCCTCGGAGGGTGGGGCGAGCAGTTCTTC
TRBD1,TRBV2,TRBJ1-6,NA,CATLTGGNSPLHF,TGTGCCACCCTGACAGGGGGGAATTCACCCCTCCACTTT
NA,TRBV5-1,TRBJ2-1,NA,CASSIRGTDYNEQFF,TGCGCCAGTAGTATCCGGGGGACGGATTACAATGAGCAGTTCTTC
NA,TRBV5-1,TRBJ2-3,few,CASSLAAGARFTDTQYF,TGCGCCAGCAGCTTGGCTGCGGGGGCGCGTTTCACAGATACGCAGTATTTT
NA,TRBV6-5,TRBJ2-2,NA,CASSIQGSTGELFF,TGTGCCAGCAGTATACAGGGTTCCACCGGGGAGCTGTTTTTT
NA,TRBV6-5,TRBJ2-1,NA,CASSYSGQSYNEQFF,TGTGCCAGCAGTTACTCGGGACAAAGCTACAATGAGCAGTTCTTC
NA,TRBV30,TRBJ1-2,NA,CAWSGGLGYGYTF,TGTGCCTGGAGTGGGGGGCTGGGGTATGGCTACACCTTC
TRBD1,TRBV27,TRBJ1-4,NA,CASRRIRNDRVGEKLFF,TGTGCCAGCAGACGGATAAGGAACGACAGGGTTGGGGAAAAACTGTTTTTT
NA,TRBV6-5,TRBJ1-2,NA,CASSYGSGNYGYTF,TGTGCCAGCAGTTACGGCTCGGGGAACTATGGCTACACCTTC
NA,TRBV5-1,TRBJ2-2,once,CASSLEATANTGELFF,TGCGCCAGCAGCTTGGAGGCGACAGCCAACACCGGGGAGCTGTTTTTT
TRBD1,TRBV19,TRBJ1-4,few,CASSTTGIGEKLFF,TGTGCCAGTAGTACGACAGGGATTGGTGAAAAACTGTTTTTT
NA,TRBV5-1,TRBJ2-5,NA,CASSLSGALETQYF,TGCGCCAGCAGCTTGTCAGGGGCCTTAGAGACCCAGTACTTC
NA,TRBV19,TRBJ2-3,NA,CASSPRVLTDTQYF,TGTGCCAGTAGTCCCCGGGTTCTCACAGATACGCAGTATTTT
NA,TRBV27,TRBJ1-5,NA,CASSPSTGQPQHF,TGTGCCAGCAGTCCCTCGACGGGTCAGCCCCAGCATTTT
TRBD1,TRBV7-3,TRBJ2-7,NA,CASSPHGQGLSEQYF,TGTGCCAGCAGTCCGCATGGACAGGGTCTGAGCGAGCAGTACTTC
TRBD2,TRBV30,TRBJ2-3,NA,CAGKRGASTDTQYF,TGTGCCGGGAAGCGGGGGGCTAGCACAGATACGCAGTATTTT
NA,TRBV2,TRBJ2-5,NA,CASRDAGGETQYF,TGTGCCAGCAGAGACGCAGGGGGGGAGACCCAGTACTTC
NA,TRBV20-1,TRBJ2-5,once,CSATSAETQYF,TGCAGTGCTACTAGCGCGGAGACCCAGTACTTC
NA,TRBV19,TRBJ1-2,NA,CASSISLLSSGYTF,TGTGCCAGTAGTATCTCTCTATTAAGTAGTGGCTACACCTTC
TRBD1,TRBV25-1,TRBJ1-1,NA,CASSELGRGLATEAFF,TGTGCCAGCAGTGAATTGGGCAGGGGGCTCGCCACTGAAGCTTTCTTT
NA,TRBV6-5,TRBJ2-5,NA,CASSYSISFQTQYF,TGTGCCAGCAGTTACTCGATTAGCTTCCAGACCCAGTACTTC
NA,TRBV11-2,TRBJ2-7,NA,CASSLRREYEQYF,TGTGCCAGCAGCCTACGACGGGAGTACGAGCAGTACTTC
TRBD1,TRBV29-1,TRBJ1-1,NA,CSVDKLQTGAVHHQRNTEAFF,TGCAGCGTCGATAAACTCCAAACAGGGGCCGTACACCATCAAAGGAACACTGAAGCTTTCTTT
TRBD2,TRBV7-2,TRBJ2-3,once,CASSLAGGSTDTQYF,TGTGCCAGCAGCTTAGCCGGGGGGAGCACAGATACGCAGTATTTT
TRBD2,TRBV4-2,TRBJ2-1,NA,CASTTQTSADNEQFF,TGTGCCAGCACGACGCAGACTAGCGCAGACAATGAGCAGTTCTTC
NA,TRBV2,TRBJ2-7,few,CASSYLVTAPGEQYF,TGTGCCAGCAGTTACCTAGTGACGGCACCTGGAGAGCAGTACTTC
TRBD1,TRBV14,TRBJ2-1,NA,CASSQVYYRGSYNEQFF,TGTGCCAGCAGCCAAGTATATTACAGGGGCTCCTACAATGAGCAGTTCTTC
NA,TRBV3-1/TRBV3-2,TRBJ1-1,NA,CASSPPRAGPNTEAFF,TGTGCCAGCAGTCCCCCCAGGGCAGGGCCGAACACTGAAGCTTTCTTT
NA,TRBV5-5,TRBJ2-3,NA,CASSLGLITDTQYF,TGTGCCAGCAGCCTAGGACTGATCACAGATACGCAGTATTTT
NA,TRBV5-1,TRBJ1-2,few,CASSLNARGYTF,TGCGCCAGCAGCTTGAACGCCCGGGGCTACACCTTC
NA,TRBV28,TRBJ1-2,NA,CASSAGTPPMGYGYTF,TGTGCCAGCAGTGCCGGGACACCTCCTATGGGGTATGGCTACACCTTC
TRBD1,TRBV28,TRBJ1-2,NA,CASSLSKSGGGGNYGYTF,TGTGCCAGCAGTTTATCAAAGTCAGGGGGCGGAGGTAACTATGGCTACACCTTC
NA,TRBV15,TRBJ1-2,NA,CATSRVEGTTNYGYTF,TGTGCCACCAGCAGAGTTGAAGGGACAACTAACTATGGCTACACCTTC
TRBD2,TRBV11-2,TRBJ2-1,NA,CASSHLAGGKYNEQFF,TGTGCCAGCAGCCATCTAGCGGGGGGTAAATACAATGAGCAGTTCTTC
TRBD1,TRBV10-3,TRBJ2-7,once,CAISAPDRAYEQYF,TGTGCCATCAGTGCCCCGGACAGGGCGTACGAGCAGTACTTC
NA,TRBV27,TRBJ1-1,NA,CASRGVIANTEAFF,TGTGCCAGCAGGGGCGTCATCGCGAACACTGAAGCTTTCTTT
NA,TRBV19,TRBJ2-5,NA,CASSTITGRPQETQYF,TGTGCCAGTAGTACCATTACGGGGAGGCCCCAAGAGACCCAGTACTTC
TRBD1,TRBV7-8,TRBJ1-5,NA,CASSAQQGVRVNQPQHF,TGTGCCAGCAGCGCGCAGCAGGGGGTCAGGGTCAATCAGCCCCAGCATTTT
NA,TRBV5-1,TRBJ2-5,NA,CASSLVRVETQYF,TGCGCCAGCAGCTTGGTTAGAGTAGAGACCCAGTACTTC
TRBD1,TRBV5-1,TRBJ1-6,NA,CASSLAAGGNSPLHF,TGCGCCAGCAGCTTGGCCGCAGGGGGCAATTCACCCCTCCACTTT
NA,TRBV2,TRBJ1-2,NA,CASGLGALKNGYTF,TGTGCCAGTGGTCTGGGGGCCCTAAAAAATGGCTACACCTTC
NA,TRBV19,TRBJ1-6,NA,CASSIANSPLHF,TGTGCCAGTAGTATTGCGAATTCACCCCTCCACTTT